One sample yielded the 15 T cell receptor beta chains listed below, sequenced in a study of OX40 agonist ivuxolimab in advanced cancers. Library prep was done by the immunoSEQ multiplex PCR assay. TCRdb's version of the immuneACCESS table is confined to in-frame rearrangements and falls short of the full clone set. An unresolved V gene accounts for under half of the shortfall where checked; the remainder is of unknown origin. Present in this sample are 60,000 to 85,000 clones, around 90% of which were seen just once. The ten largest clones take up roughly 0.38% of the sample. Sequencing was performed on CD4+ or CD8+ T cells sorted from blood, taken in a trial of the OX40 agonist ivuxolimab. The source of these receptors is an adult with an advanced solid tumor such as melanoma, head and neck, liver or kidney cancer.

The chain carries TRBV10-3 and TRBJ1-1; D gene unclear. V lost 8 bases, J lost 0 bases, and 10 bases lay in between. This CDR3 comprises 13 residues. Germline loops: CDR1 ENHRY, CDR2 SYGVKD. CDR3 nucleotide sequence: TGTGCCATCGAGGCAGGTTTGAACACTGAAGCTTTCTTT. This sequence encodes CAIEAGLNTEAFF.

The chain recombines TRBV7-2 with TRBJ1-2, with 7 bases aligning to TRBD1. Germline V gene data show CDR1 as SGHTA and CDR2 as FQGNSA. The CDR3 is 16 residues long. Trimming cost V 1 base and J 2 bases; bases outside gene matches: 7. The CDR3 is CASSLGGTAENYGYTF. CDR3 coding DNA: TGTGCCAGCAGCTTAGGAGGGACAGCTGAAAACTATGGCTACACCTTC. The variable domain in full, completed from reference TRBV7-2 and TRBJ1-2, reads GAGVSQSPSNKVTEKGKDVELRCDPISGHTALYWYRQSLGQGLEFLIYFQGNSAPDKSGLPSDRFSAERTGGSVSTLTIQRTQQEDSAVYLCASSLGGTAENYGYTFGSGTRLTVV.

This chain links TRBV9 with TRBJ2-3; D is unclear. Between the trimmed V and J ends, which lost 4 bases and 2 bases, there was a span of 11 bases. Germline V gives CDR1 SGDLS, CDR2 YYNGEE. The CDR3 spans 14 residues. Here the CDR3 DNA reads TGTGCCAGCAGCCCCTACGGACCCACAGATACGCAGTATTTT. It yields the protein CASSPYGPTDTQYF.

CDR3 region: CASRDRLSSYNEQFF. In DNA, the CDR3 is TGTGCCAGCCGGGACCGACTAAGCTCCTACAATGAGCAGTTCTTC. V and J are TRBV18 and TRBJ2-1; D is perhaps TRBD1 or TRBD2 (5 bases each). With 8 bases removed from V and 0 bases from J, the gap between germline ends came to 14 bases. The germline gives CDR1 KGHSH, CDR2 LQKENI. The CDR3 contains 15 residues.

V is TRBV7-8 and J is TRBJ2-5; a possible D gene is TRBD2 (7 bases). In germline, CDR1 is SGHVS, CDR2 FQNEAQ. The CDR3 totals 16 residues. Trimming took 6 bases from V and 2 from J, leaving 19 bases between them. Written as DNA, the CDR3 is TGTGCCAGCAGTTTGCGAGGGGGAGGGGATCAAGAGACCCAGTACTTC. Its translation is CASSLRGGGDQETQYF.

This clone was observed a single time. The chain employs TRBV28 and TRBJ2-6; TRBD1 is a possible D gene (6 bases). V was shortened by 6 bases and J by 2 bases, with 8 bases between the two germline ends. Germline CDR1 and CDR2: MDHEN and SYDVKM. This CDR3 comprises 14 residues. DNA of the CDR3: TGTGCCAGCAGAAACAGGGCTGGGGCCAACGTCCTGACTTTC. Its translation is CASRNRAGANVLTF. The variable domain in full, completed from reference TRBV28 and TRBJ2-6, reads DVKVTQSSRYLVKRTGEKVFLECVQDMDHENMFWYRQDPGLGLRLIYFSYDVKMKEKGDIPEGYSVSREKKERFSLILESASTNQTSMYLCASRNRAGANVLTFGAGSRLTVL.

The CDR3 reads CASRRETGELFF. Here the CDR3 DNA reads TGTGCCAGCAGACGGGAGACCGGGGAGCTGTTTTTT. V is TRBV6-5 and J is TRBJ2-2; tentative D call: TRBD2 (6 bases). V lost 6 bases, J lost 5 bases, and 7 bases lay in between. The CDR3 sequence is 12 residues long. Germline CDR1 and CDR2: MNHEY and SVGAGI.

The chain joins TRBV6-1 to TRBJ1-1, with TRBD1 matching over 9 bases. The CDR3 extends over 13 amino acids. V trimming: 6 bases; J trimming: 3 bases; junction bases outside the gene matches: 2. The germline gives CDR1 MNHNS, CDR2 SASEGT. The CDR3 DNA is TGTGCCAGCAGGGGACAGGGAGACACTGAAGCTTTCTTT. It yields the protein CASRGQGDTEAFF.

The chain has TRBV14 and TRBJ1-2; no clear D. Trimming removed 0 bases from V and 2 bases from J, with 19 bases in between. The CDR3 runs 18 residues. The V gene's germline CDR1 is SGHDN and CDR2 FVKESK. Here the CDR3 reads CASSQEFRVNSVNYGYTF. CDR3 coding DNA: TGTGCCAGCAGCCAAGAATTCCGTGTTAATTCTGTCAACTATGGCTACACCTTC.

Written as DNA, the CDR3 is TGTGCCAGCTCACCAAGATTTGTCTCTGATGGTCCTAACTATGGCTACACCTTC. Residues: CASSPRFVSDGPNYGYTF. V usage is TRBV18 and J usage is TRBJ1-2; D is ambiguous. This CDR3 is built from 18 residues. V was shortened by 2 bases and J by 0 bases, with 19 bases between the two germline ends. Germline CDR1 reads KGHSH; CDR2 reads LQKENI. The full variable domain, with the rest looked up from reference TRBV18 and TRBJ1-2, is NAGVMQNPRHLVRRRGQEARLRCSPMKGHSHVYWYRQLPEEGLKFMVYLQKENIIDESGMPKERFSAEFPKEGPSILRIQQVVRGDSAAYFCASSPRFVSDGPNYGYTFGSGTRLTVV.

The chain has TRBV2 and TRBJ1-2; 11 nucleotides align to TRBD1. Germline values: CDR1 SNHLY, CDR2 FYNNEI. The V and J ends lost 5 bases and 2 bases, in that order; junction bases with no gene match: 4. The CDR3 has 15 amino acids. The CDR3 is CASSFGQGANYGYTF. The CDR3 nucleotides read TGTGCCAGCAGTTTTGGACAGGGGGCGAACTATGGCTACACCTTC.

The genes are TRBV7-9 and TRBJ2-7; D may be TRBD2 (5 bases). The CDR3 is 15 amino acids. Germline-derived CDR1 and CDR2 are SEHNR and FQNEAQ (reference sequence). V lost 6 bases to trimming and J lost 5 bases, with 20 bases between them. CDR3 residues: CASSSPSPGVNEQYF. The CDR3 DNA sequence: TGTGCCAGCAGTTCCCCCTCCCCCGGGGTAAACGAGCAGTACTTC.

J is TRBJ1-1 and V is TRBV27; unclear D gene. There are 14 residues in the CDR3. V gave up 5 bases and J gave up 3 bases, with 13 bases separating them. Germline values: CDR1 MNHEY, CDR2 SMNVEV (reference sequence). The CDR3 protein is CASSAGISYTEAFF. As DNA, the CDR3 is TGTGCCAGCAGTGCCGGGATATCCTACACTGAAGCTTTCTTT.

The chain couples TRBV19 to TRBJ2-3; D gene ambiguous. This CDR3 is 18 amino acids long. CDR1 is LNHDA and CDR2 is SQIVND in the germline V gene (reference sequence). Trimming took off 3 bases at V and 0 bases at J, with 19 bases between the two ends. CDR3 loop: CASSMDWSAVLSTDTQYF. DNA for the CDR3: TGTGCCAGTAGTATGGATTGGTCGGCAGTCCTTAGCACAGATACGCAGTATTTT.

CDR3 loop: CAWNRAGAVAGELFF. CDR3 coding DNA: TGTGCCTGGAACCGGGCGGGAGCGGTGGCGGGGGAGCTGTTTTTT. The chain is built from TRBV30 and TRBJ2-2; 7 bases map to TRBD2. This CDR3 is 15 amino acids long. Germline assignment: CDR1 GTSNPN and CDR2 SVGIG (reference sequence). With V trimmed by 4 bases and J by 8 bases, 13 bases remained unmatched. Together with reference TRBV30 and TRBJ2-2, the CDR3 gives the full variable domain: SQTIHQWPATLVQPVGSPLSLECTVEGTSNPNLYWYRQAAGRGLQLLFYSVGIGQISSEVPQNLSASRPQDRQFILSSKKLLLSDSGFYLCAWNRAGAVAGELFFGEGSRLTVL.